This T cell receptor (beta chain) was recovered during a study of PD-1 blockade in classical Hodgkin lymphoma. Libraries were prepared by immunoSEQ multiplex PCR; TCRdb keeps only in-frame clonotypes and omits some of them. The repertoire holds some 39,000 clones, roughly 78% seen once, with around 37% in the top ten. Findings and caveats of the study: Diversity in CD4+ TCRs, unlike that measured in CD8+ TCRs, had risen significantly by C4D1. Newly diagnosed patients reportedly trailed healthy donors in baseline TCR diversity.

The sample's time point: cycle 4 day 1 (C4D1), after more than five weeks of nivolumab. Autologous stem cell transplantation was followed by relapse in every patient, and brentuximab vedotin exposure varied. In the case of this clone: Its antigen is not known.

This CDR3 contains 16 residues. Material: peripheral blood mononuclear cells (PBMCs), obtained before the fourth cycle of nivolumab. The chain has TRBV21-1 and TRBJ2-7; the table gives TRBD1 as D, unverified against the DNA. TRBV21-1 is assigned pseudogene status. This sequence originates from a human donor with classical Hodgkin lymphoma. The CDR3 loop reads CASSNGPGQGGSEQYF. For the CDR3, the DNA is TGTGCCAGCAGCAATGGCCCCGGACAGGGAGGAAGCGAGCAGTACTTC.